Listed below are T cell receptor beta chains from one sample, sequenced in a study of early T cells in non-severe SARS-CoV-2 infection. TCRdb passed the 5' RACE reads through MiXCR, listing each CDR3 protein once. The sample shows around 62,000 distinct CDR3 sequences, less than 5.5% of them seen only once. The sequencing sample was made of whole blood. These receptors all stem from an adult who was a healthcare worker with PCR-confirmed SARS-CoV-2 infection or an uninfected control (not recorded which). Both conserved end residues are part of each CDR3. Fields, in order: V gene, CDR3 protein.

V gene: TRBV7-2; CDR3 protein: CASRQGYGYTF
V gene: TRBV11-2; CDR3 protein: CASSQNSNQPQHF
V gene: TRBV6-2/TRBV6-3; CDR3 protein: CASSYSKSGRGKQYF
V gene: TRBV6-6; CDR3 protein: CASSSLPGLATDTQYF
V gene: TRBV20-1; CDR3 protein: CSARRTSGLNEQFF
V gene: TRBV20-1; CDR3 protein: CSARAASRGGDNTQYF
V gene: TRBV3-1; CDR3 protein: CASSQAGQQFF
V gene: TRBV20-1; CDR3 protein: CSVSGQGDGETQYF
V gene: TRBV6-2/TRBV6-3; CDR3 protein: CASSLPRDRDQPQHF
V gene: TRBV19; CDR3 protein: CASSISSGEQYF
V gene: TRBV6-5; CDR3 protein: CASSRQGNMNTEAFF
V gene: TRBV5-6; CDR3 protein: CASSSDRGSYGYTF
V gene: TRBV7-9; CDR3 protein: CASSLGENTIYF
V gene: TRBV19; CDR3 protein: CASTDGYNNEQFF
V gene: TRBV19; CDR3 protein: CASRQPNTPYEQYF
V gene: TRBV10-3; CDR3 protein: CAIRRVAGTDTQYF
V gene: TRBV6-5; CDR3 protein: CASGFGGNQPQHF
V gene: TRBV4-2; CDR3 protein: CASSQTWAGPFLKAFF
V gene: TRBV29-1; CDR3 protein: CSVGVTGANTEAFF
V gene: TRBV7-2; CDR3 protein: CASSPGYYSGANVLTF
V gene: TRBV7-2; CDR3 protein: CASSQRTGGSSYEQYF
V gene: TRBV30; CDR3 protein: CAWLDYLRSNEQFF
V gene: TRBV10-3; CDR3 protein: CAISASPGLAGERNTGELFF
V gene: TRBV5-1; CDR3 protein: CASSTGLAEETQYF
V gene: TRBV4-2; CDR3 protein: CASSQVRAGELFF
V gene: TRBV21-1; CDR3 protein: CASSSPMSSGSNTDTQYF
V gene: TRBV12-5; CDR3 protein: CASREETIQYF
V gene: TRBV5-5; CDR3 protein: CASSFLAGPQETQYF
V gene: TRBV4-2; CDR3 protein: CASSQEPLGSRGTEAFF